This is a list of T cell receptor beta chains from one sample in a study of beta chain features in type 1 diabetes. Sequencing used immunoSEQ multiplex PCR; TCRdb keeps in-frame clones, though not all of them. The sample holds 300,000 to 450,000 clones; about 19% are singletons and the top ten take 0.035% to 0.05%. The sample was naive CD4+ T cells from blood. These receptors all stem from a woman aged 18-29 years in good health. Each CDR3 is given with its conserved first and last residue. A D gene is named only where the DNA matches it firmly. Expanded clones are given a class, and other clones once, few, many or no size at all.

NA	NA	TRBV11-3	TRBJ1-2	CASSLQATYGYTF	TGTGCCAGCAGCTTGCAGGCGACCTATGGCTACACCTTC
NA	few	TRBV11-2	TRBJ2-3	CASTYPGGTDTQYF	TGTGCCAGCACCTATCCAGGGGGCACAGATACGCAGTATTTT
NA	few	TRBV7-2	TRBJ2-3	CASSKSQADTQYF	TGTGCCAGCAGCAAGAGCCAGGCGGATACGCAGTATTTT
TRBD2	few	TRBV7-2	TRBJ2-3	CASSGGTTIPTDTQYF	TGTGCCAGCAGCGGCGGGACTACCATACCCACAGATACGCAGTATTTT
TRBD1	NA	TRBV7-9	TRBJ1-3	CASSQPTGSGNTIYF	TGTGCCAGCAGCCAACCGACAGGGTCTGGAAACACCATATATTTT
NA	few	TRBV5-1	TRBJ1-2	CASSLRTGSNYGYTF	TGCGCCAGCAGTCTACGAACAGGCTCTAACTATGGCTACACCTTC
NA	NA	TRBV12-5	TRBJ1-5	CASAVGNQPQHF	TGTGCTAGTGCGGTGGGCAATCAGCCCCAGCATTTT
TRBD1	few	TRBV7-9	TRBJ1-2	CASSFGQGIRYGYTF	TGTGCCAGCAGCTTCGGACAGGGAATACGATATGGCTACACCTTC
NA	few	TRBV5-1	TRBJ1-2	CASSLDGGDGYTF	TGCGCCAGCAGCTTGGATGGGGGGGATGGCTACACCTTC
NA	few	TRBV5-4	TRBJ2-1	CASSRGSYNEQFF	TGTGCCAGCAGCCGAGGGTCTTACAATGAGCAGTTCTTC
TRBD1	few	TRBV19	TRBJ2-7	CASAVETGTHEQYF	TGTGCCAGTGCGGTGGAGACAGGGACCCACGAGCAGTACTTC
NA	few	TRBV29-1	TRBJ2-5	CSGGDRQETQYF	TGCAGCGGGGGGGACAGACAAGAGACCCAGTACTTC
NA	NA	TRBV2	TRBJ1-2	CASRDLDRLLYGYTF	TGTGCCAGCAGAGACCTCGACAGGTTGCTCTATGGCTACACCTTC
NA	NA	TRBV7-9	TRBJ2-5	CASSLAGARETQYF	TGTGCCAGCAGCTTAGCGGGGGCCAGGGAGACCCAGTACTTC
NA	few	TRBV6-1	TRBJ1-1	CASTASQGARTEAFF	TGTGCCAGCACAGCTTCACAGGGCGCTCGGACTGAAGCTTTCTTT
TRBD2	NA	TRBV9	TRBJ2-1	CASSVYYGRGGEQFF	TGTGCCAGCAGCGTATATTACGGGAGGGGGGGTGAGCAGTTCTTC
NA	NA	TRBV4-1	TRBJ1-5	CASSRQGSNQPQHF	TGCGCCAGCAGCCGCCAGGGGAGCAATCAGCCCCAGCATTTT
NA	few	TRBV21-1	TRBJ1-2	CASSKHRRAYYGYTF	TGTGCCAGCAGCAAGCATCGCAGGGCTTACTATGGCTACACCTTC
NA	few	TRBV25-1	TRBJ1-1	CASSDHRLNTEAFF	TGTGCCAGCAGTGACCACAGGCTGAACACTGAAGCTTTCTTT
TRBD2	NA	TRBV4-1	TRBJ2-7	CASSRLAGASYEQYF	TGCGCCAGCAGCCGTTTAGCGGGAGCCTCCTACGAGCAGTACTTC
TRBD2	few	TRBV7-2	TRBJ2-1	CASSSSGGSYNEQFF	TGTGCCAGCAGCTCTAGCGGGGGTTCCTACAATGAGCAGTTCTTC
TRBD1	few	TRBV18	TRBJ1-1	CASSGTGGTGTEAFF	TGTGCCAGCTCAGGTACAGGGGGCACGGGCACTGAAGCTTTCTTT
TRBD2	few	TRBV4-1	TRBJ2-7	CASSQYWASGEQYF	TGCGCCAGCAGCCAATACTGGGCTAGCGGGGAGCAGTACTTC
NA	NA	TRBV29-1	TRBJ2-4	CSVEGGPKGLAKNIQYF	TGCAGCGTTGAAGGGGGCCCAAAGGGGTTAGCCAAAAACATTCAGTACTTC
NA	NA	TRBV4-3	TRBJ2-6	CASSHPGGSGANVLTF	TGCGCCAGCAGCCACCCCGGGGGTTCTGGGGCCAACGTCCTGACTTTC
TRBD2	NA	TRBV4-1	TRBJ2-1	CASSQGAGTYNEQFF	TGCGCCAGCAGCCAAGGAGCGGGGACCTACAATGAGCAGTTCTTC
NA	few	TRBV5-4	TRBJ2-1	CASAMRTDYNEQFF	TGTGCCAGCGCGATGAGGACAGATTACAATGAGCAGTTCTTC
NA	few	TRBV20-1	TRBJ1-1	CSASPEAFF	TGCAGTGCTAGTCCAGAAGCTTTCTTT
TRBD2	few	TRBV7-9	TRBJ2-3	CASSLAELAGSLRTDTQYF	TGTGCCAGCAGCTTAGCAGAACTAGCGGGGTCCCTCCGCACAGATACGCAGTATTTT
TRBD1	NA	TRBV6-1	TRBJ1-1	CASSQPGQGRSEAFF	TGTGCCAGCAGTCAGCCCGGACAGGGGAGATCTGAAGCTTTCTTT
NA	NA	TRBV5-4	TRBJ2-3	CASSLGLLTDTQYF	TGTGCCAGCAGCCTGGGACTTCTCACAGATACGCAGTATTTT
NA	few	TRBV9	TRBJ1-1	CASSAELRNTEAFF	TGTGCCAGCAGCGCCGAGCTGAGGAACACTGAAGCTTTCTTT
TRBD1	few	TRBV5-4	TRBJ1-2	CASSPRQGDYGYTF	TGTGCCAGCAGCCCTCGACAGGGAGACTATGGCTACACCTTC
NA	few	TRBV4-3	TRBJ2-3	CASSPGTGTDTQYF	TGCGCCAGCAGCCCGGGAACGGGCACAGATACGCAGTATTTT
TRBD1	few	TRBV7-2	TRBJ1-2	CASSRAWTGEYGYTF	TGTGCCAGCAGCCGGGCATGGACAGGGGAATATGGCTACACCTTC
NA	NA	TRBV5-1	TRBJ2-5	CASSLSGAETQYF	TGCGCCAGCAGCCTCTCAGGGGCAGAGACCCAGTACTTC
NA	NA	TRBV28	TRBJ1-4	CASSSPLLGKLFF	TGTGCCAGCAGTTCCCCATTACTCGGAAAACTGTTTTTT
TRBD2	once	TRBV5-4	TRBJ2-3	CACGREVSTDTQYF	TGTGCCTGCGGGCGGGAGGTTAGCACAGATACGCAGTATTTT
NA	many	TRBV18	TRBJ1-1	CASSPDSQRTEAFF	TGTGCCAGCTCCCCGGACTCTCAGAGGACTGAAGCTTTCTTT
TRBD1	few	TRBV18	TRBJ2-1	CASSPQGADEQFF	TGTGCCAGCTCACCACAGGGGGCCGATGAGCAGTTCTTC
TRBD1	few	TRBV6-6	TRBJ1-2	CASSTDRGSYGYTF	TGTGCCAGCAGCACGGACAGGGGTTCCTATGGCTACACCTTC
TRBD2	NA	TRBV9	TRBJ2-5	CASSVEPSGSQETQYF	TGTGCCAGCAGCGTAGAACCAAGCGGGAGCCAAGAGACCCAGTACTTC
TRBD2	NA	TRBV5-4	TRBJ2-5	CASSLNGGRRKETQYF	TGTGCCAGCAGCTTGAATGGCGGGAGAAGGAAAGAGACCCAGTACTTC
TRBD2	NA	TRBV7-2	TRBJ2-7	CASSLELAGAKYF	TGTGCCAGCAGCTTAGAGCTAGCGGGGGCCAAGTACTTC
NA	few	TRBV15	TRBJ1-5	CATAEGLYSNQPQHF	TGTGCCACCGCGGAGGGACTTTATAGCAATCAGCCCCAGCATTTT
NA	NA	TRBV13	TRBJ2-1	CASSPGTDNEQFF	TGTGCCAGCAGCCCCGGGACTGACAATGAGCAGTTCTTC
NA	few	TRBV6-6	TRBJ1-5	CASSSRENQPQHF	TGTGCCAGCAGTTCGCGGGAAAATCAGCCCCAGCATTTT
TRBD2	few	TRBV7-6	TRBJ2-5	CASSDPLAAGGETQYF	TGTGCCAGCAGCGATCCACTAGCGGCCGGGGGAGAGACCCAGTACTTC
NA	NA	TRBV29-1	TRBJ1-5	CSVEENRNQPQHF	TGCAGCGTTGAAGAAAACAGGAATCAGCCCCAGCATTTT
TRBD2	few	TRBV27	TRBJ2-1	CASKTGGLRGYNEQFF	TGTGCCAGCAAGACGGGAGGGCTTAGAGGGTACAATGAGCAGTTCTTC
TRBD2	NA	TRBV27	TRBJ2-1	CASTPSGTNSYNEQFF	TGTGCCAGCACTCCATCCGGGACTAACTCCTACAATGAGCAGTTCTTC